Sequencing of this TCR beta chain was carried out in a study of blood T cells in healthy people across ages. For the study at large: Template switching picked up about one barcoded beta molecule for each two T cells. Regarding the study as a whole: More naive CD4+ cells and higher diversity marked long-lived donors relative to aged donors. Estimates of diversity drawn from one million T cells were considered underestimates.

In germline, CDR1 is SEHNR, CDR2 FQNEAQ (reference sequence). Trimming took 7 bases from V and 2 from J, leaving 23 bases between them. The CDR3 loop spans 17 amino acids. As concerns this clonotype: Its matching antigen is unknown.

PCR was performed a second time for about 7 to 12 cycles using a sample-barcoded 5' primer and a J-beta primer mix. MiXCR, run by TCRdb on the 5' RACE reads, gives a single entry per CDR3 protein. The repertoire holds approximately 830,000 distinct CDR3 sequences, with under 80% as singletons. Sample: blood. The V and J genes are TRBV7-9 and TRBJ1-2; maybe TRBD1 (6 bases). This clonotype was sampled from a man younger than 40 in good health. CDR3 bases: TGTGCCAGCACCATCACAGGGATATCCGATTCCAACTATGGCTACACCTTC. It encodes CASTITGISDSNYGYTF.